The clone carrying this T cell receptor (beta chain) has only one observation. Its antigen is not identified. CDR3 size: 13 residues. Germline V lookup: CDR1 LNHDA, CDR2 SQIVND (reference sequence). Trimming removed 7 bases at V and 5 bases at J, with 14 bases between. The data were obtained in a study of cytomegalovirus exposure and HLA in healthy donors. Study-wide points: The productive fraction for most TCR beta V segments was about 90% or about 30% in an earlier analysis. The study dropped some indistinguishable V segments, TRBV6-2 and TRBV6-3 among them.

This PCR relied on a set of 60 Vbeta primers and 13 Jbeta primers. The table came from immunoSEQ multiplex PCR; TCRdb's copy has only in-frame clones and leaves some out. Of roughly 100,000 clones in the sample, around 80% were seen once. The genes are TRBV19 and TRBJ2-5, with D perhaps TRBD2 (6 bases). The sequence was collected from a man aged 40-49 years in good health and CMV-seropositive. Material: PBMCs. In nucleotides, the CDR3 is TGTGCCAGTACCCCCCCGGGGAGGGAGACCCAGTACTTC. Translated: CASTPPGRETQYF. The full variable domain, in which reference TRBV19 and TRBJ2-5 provide the parts outside the CDR3, is DGGITQSPKYLFRKEGQNVTLSCEQNLNHDAMYWYRQDPGQGLRLIYYSQIVNDFQKGDIAEGYSVSREKKESFPLTVTSAQKNPTAFYLCASTPPGRETQYFGPGTRLLVL.